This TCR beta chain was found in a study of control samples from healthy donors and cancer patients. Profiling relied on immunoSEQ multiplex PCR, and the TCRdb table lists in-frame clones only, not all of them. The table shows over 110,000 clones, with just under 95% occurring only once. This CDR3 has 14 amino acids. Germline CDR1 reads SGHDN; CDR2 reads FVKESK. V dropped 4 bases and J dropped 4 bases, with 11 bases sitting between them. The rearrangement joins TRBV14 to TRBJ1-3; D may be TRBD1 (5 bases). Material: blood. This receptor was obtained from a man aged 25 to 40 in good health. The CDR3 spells CASSPGGRGNTIYF. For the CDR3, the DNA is TGTGCCAGCAGCCCCGGGGGGAGAGGAAACACCATATATTTT.